This T cell receptor (beta chain) came from a study of graft-versus-host responses after intestinal transplantation. General study points: Early HvG declines after transplant were associated with peak circulating GvH clone levels. GvH clones appeared in recipient marrow, some first in ileum or blood. Across patients carrying graft-donor T cell macrochimerism, allografts held high graft-versus-host to host-versus-graft clonal ratios.

About this clone: Its antigen is not known.

Repertoires were generated with immunoSEQ multiplex PCR, while TCRdb's copy carries only in-frame clones and drops some. Of around 23,000 clones listed, roughly 79% are singletons. Graft tissue processing released intraepithelial and lamina propria lymphocytes. From germline, CDR1 is MGHDK and CDR2 SYGVNS. The CDR3 consists of 14 residues. Trimming cost V 8 bases and J 0 bases, with 12 bases left between them. The receptor was derived from a human patient who received an intestinal transplant, so some T cells may come from the graft donor. The input for sequencing was ileum tissue, taken 12 days after intestinal transplant. The chain carries TRBV25-1 and TRBJ2-3; maybe TRBD2 (6 bases). DNA of the CDR3: TGTGCCAGCTCCTCCGGGACTAGCACAGATACGCAGTATTTT. The encoded protein is CASSSGTSTDTQYF.